Here is one TCR beta chain with its context. V dropped 9 bases and J dropped 0; count of bases not matched to a gene: 2. The CDR3 totals 13 residues. Germline loops: CDR1 LNHDA, CDR2 SQIVND (reference sequence). Assay used: immunoSEQ multiplex PCR; TCRdb lists only in-frame clones, some missing. The sample contains 80,000 or so clones, 80% to 90% of which appear only once. The sample is drawn from a study of blood T cell repertoires in COVID-19. Study-level background: Nucleic acid was either cDNA or gDNA, and it came from T cells, B-cell-depleted T cells, or PBMCs.

This TCR derives from a human donor in a cohort sampled during active COVID-19. The chain is built from TRBV19 and TRBJ2-7; 10 bases align to TRBD1. Sequencing was done on a sample of peripheral blood. CDR3 in amino acids: CASGDRGSYEQYF. The CDR3 DNA reads as TGTGCCAGCGGGGACAGGGGCTCCTACGAGCAGTACTTC.